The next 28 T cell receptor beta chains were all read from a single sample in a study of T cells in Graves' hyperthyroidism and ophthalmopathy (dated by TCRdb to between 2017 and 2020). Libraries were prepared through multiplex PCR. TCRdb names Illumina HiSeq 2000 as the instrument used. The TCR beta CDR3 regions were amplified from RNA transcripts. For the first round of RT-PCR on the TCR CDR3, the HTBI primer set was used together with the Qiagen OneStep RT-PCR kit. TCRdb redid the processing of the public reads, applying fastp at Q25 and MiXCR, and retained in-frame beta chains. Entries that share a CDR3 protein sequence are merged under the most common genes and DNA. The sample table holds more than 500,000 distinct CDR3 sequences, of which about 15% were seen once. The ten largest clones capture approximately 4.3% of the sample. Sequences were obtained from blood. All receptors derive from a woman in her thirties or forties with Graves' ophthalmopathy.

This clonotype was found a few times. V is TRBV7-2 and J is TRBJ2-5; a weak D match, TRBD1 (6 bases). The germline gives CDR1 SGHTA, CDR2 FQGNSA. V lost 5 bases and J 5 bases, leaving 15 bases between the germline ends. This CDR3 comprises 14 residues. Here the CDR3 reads CASSPATGLETQYF. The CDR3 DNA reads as TGTGCCAGCAGCCCGGCAACAGGGTTGGAGACCCAGTACTTC.

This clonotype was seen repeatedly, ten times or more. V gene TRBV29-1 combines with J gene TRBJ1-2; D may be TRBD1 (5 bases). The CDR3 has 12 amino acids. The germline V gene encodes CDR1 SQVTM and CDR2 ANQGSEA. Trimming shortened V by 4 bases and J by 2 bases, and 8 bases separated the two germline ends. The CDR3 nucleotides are TGCAGCGTTGGGGGGGGAAACTATGGCTACACCTTC. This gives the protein CSVGGGNYGYTF.

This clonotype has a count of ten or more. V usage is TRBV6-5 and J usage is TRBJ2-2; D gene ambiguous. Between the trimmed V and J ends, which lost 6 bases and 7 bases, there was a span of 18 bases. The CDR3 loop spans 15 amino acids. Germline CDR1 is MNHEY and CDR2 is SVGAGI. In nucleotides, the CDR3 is TGTGCCAGCAGCGCCGGTGTGGGGAACGGCGGGGAGCTGTTTTTT. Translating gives CASSAGVGNGGELFF.

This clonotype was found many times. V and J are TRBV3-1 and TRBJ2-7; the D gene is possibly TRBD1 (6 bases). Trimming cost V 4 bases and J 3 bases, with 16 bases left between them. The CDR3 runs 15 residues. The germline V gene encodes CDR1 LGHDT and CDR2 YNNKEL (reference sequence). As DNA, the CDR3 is TGTGCCAGCAGCCCAGTTACAGGGAGCTTCTACGAGCAGTACTTC. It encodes CASSPVTGSFYEQYF.

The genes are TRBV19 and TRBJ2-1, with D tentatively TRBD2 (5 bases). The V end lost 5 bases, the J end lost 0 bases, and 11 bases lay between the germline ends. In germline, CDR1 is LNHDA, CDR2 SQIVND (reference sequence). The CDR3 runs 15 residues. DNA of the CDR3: TGTGCCAGTAGTGGCGGGTTGAGCTCCTACAATGAGCAGTTCTTC. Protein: CASSGGLSSYNEQFF.

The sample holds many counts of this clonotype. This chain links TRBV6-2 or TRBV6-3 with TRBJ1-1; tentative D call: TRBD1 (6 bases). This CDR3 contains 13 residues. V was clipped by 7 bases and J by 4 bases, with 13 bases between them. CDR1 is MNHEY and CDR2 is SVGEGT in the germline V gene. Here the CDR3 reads CASTPTGLTEAFF. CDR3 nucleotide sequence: TGTGCCAGCACCCCGACAGGCCTCACTGAAGCTTTCTTT.

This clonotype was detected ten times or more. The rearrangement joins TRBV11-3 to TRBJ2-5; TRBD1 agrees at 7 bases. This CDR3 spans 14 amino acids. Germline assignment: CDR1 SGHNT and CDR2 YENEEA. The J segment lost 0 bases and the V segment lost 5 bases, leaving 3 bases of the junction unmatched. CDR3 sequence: CASSLGTDQETQYF. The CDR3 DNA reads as TGTGCCAGCAGCCTAGGGACAGACCAAGAGACCCAGTACTTC.

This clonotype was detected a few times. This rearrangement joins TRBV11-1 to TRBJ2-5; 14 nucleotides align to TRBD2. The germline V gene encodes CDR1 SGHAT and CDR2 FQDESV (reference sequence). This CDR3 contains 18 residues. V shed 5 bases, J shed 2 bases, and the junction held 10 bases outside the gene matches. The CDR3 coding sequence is TGTGCCAGCAGCCCTCGGACTAGCGGGAGGAGGGGACAAGAGACCCAGTACTTC. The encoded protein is CASSPRTSGRRGQETQYF.

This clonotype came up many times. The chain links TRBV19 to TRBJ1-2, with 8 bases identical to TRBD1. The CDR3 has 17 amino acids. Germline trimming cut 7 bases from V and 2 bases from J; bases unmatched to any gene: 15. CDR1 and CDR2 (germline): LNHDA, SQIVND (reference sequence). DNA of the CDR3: TGTGCCAGTACCACTACCAGGGGGCGCGTCGAGAACTATGGCTACACCTTC. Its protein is CASTTTRGRVENYGYTF.

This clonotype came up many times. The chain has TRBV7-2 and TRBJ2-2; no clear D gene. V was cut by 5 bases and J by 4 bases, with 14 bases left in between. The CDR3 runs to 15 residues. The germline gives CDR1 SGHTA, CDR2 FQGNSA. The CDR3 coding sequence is TGTGCCAGCAGCCCCTCAGGACCGGGCACCGGGGAGCTGTTTTTT. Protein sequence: CASSPSGPGTGELFF.

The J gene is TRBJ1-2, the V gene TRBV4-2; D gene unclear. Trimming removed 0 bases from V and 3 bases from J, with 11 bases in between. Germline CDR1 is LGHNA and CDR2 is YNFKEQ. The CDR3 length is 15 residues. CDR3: CASSQEMQVDYGYTF. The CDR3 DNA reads TGTGCCAGCAGCCAAGAAATGCAGGTTGACTATGGCTACACCTTC.

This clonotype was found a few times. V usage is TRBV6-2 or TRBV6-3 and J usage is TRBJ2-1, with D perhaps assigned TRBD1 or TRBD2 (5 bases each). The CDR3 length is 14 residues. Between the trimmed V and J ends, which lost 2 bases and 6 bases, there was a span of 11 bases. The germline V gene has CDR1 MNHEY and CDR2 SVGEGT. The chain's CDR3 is CASSYPGTGNEQFF. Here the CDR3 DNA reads TGTGCCAGCAGTTACCCCGGGACCGGCAATGAGCAGTTCTTC.

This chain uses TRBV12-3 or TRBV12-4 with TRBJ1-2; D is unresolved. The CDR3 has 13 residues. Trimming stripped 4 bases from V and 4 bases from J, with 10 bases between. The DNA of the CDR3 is TGTGCCAGCAGTTCAGCAGCAGCCTATGGCTACACCTTC. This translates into CASSSAAAYGYTF.

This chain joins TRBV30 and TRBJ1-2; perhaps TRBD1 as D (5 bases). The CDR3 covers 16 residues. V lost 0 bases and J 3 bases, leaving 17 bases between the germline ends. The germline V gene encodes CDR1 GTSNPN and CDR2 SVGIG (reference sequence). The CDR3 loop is CAWSVYKEGLDYGYTF. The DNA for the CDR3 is TGTGCCTGGAGTGTATATAAGGAGGGGCTCGACTATGGCTACACCTTC.

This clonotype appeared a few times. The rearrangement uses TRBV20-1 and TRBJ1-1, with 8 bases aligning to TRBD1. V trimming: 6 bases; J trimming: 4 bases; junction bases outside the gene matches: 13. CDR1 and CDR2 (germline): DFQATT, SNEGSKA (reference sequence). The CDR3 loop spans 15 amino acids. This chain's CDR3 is CSASDPRTGSTEAFF. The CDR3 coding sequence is TGCAGTGCCAGTGACCCCCGGACAGGGTCCACTGAAGCTTTCTTT.

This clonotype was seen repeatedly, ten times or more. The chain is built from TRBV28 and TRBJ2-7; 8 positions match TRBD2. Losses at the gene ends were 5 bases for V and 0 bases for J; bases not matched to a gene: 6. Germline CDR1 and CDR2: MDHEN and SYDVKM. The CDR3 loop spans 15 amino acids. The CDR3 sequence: CASSRRTSTSYEQYF. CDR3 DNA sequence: TGTGCCAGCAGTAGGAGGACTAGCACCTCCTACGAGCAGTACTTC.

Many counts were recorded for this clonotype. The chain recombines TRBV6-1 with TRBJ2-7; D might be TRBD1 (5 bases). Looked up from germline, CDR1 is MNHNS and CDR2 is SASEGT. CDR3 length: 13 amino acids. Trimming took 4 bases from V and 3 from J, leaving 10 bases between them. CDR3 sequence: CASSGADSYEQYF. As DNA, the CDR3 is TGTGCCAGCAGTGGGGCAGACAGCTACGAGCAGTACTTC.

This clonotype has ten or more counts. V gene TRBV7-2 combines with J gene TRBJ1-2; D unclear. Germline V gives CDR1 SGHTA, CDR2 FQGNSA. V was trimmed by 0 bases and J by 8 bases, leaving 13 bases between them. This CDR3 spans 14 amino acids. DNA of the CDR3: TGTGCCAGCAGCTTAGCGAGAACTGTAGGGGGCTACACCTTC. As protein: CASSLARTVGGYTF.

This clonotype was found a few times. Here the CDR3 reads CASSQRGRGTHYEQYF. The CDR3, as DNA: TGTGCCAGCAGCCAAAGGGGTCGCGGGACGCACTACGAGCAGTACTTC. V usage is TRBV3-1 and J usage is TRBJ2-7, with D possibly TRBD2 on 6 matching bases. There are 16 residues in the CDR3. The germline V gene encodes CDR1 LGHDT and CDR2 YNNKEL (reference sequence). V was shortened by 2 bases and J by 3 bases, with 17 bases between the two germline ends.

CDR3 in amino acids: CASSYSIRGQNTEAFF. CDR3 DNA: TGTGCCAGCAGTTACTCGATACGGGGCCAGAACACTGAAGCTTTCTTT. This chain joins TRBV6-2 or TRBV6-3 and TRBJ1-1; D perhaps matches TRBD1 (5 bases). The CDR3 contains 16 residues. Germline V gene sequence: CDR1 MNHEY, CDR2 SVGEGT. V was cut by 0 bases and J by 1 base, with 12 bases left in between.

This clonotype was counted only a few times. CDR3 DNA: TGTGCCAGCAGTCCTATACGCAAGGGAGTTCAGCCCCAGCATTTT. Translated, it gives CASSPIRKGVQPQHF. The J gene is TRBJ1-5, the V gene TRBV6-2 or TRBV6-3, with D uncertain. Trimming shortened V by 5 bases and J by 6 bases, and 17 bases separated the two germline ends. The CDR3 contains 15 residues. CDR1 is MNHEY and CDR2 is SVGEGT in the germline V gene.

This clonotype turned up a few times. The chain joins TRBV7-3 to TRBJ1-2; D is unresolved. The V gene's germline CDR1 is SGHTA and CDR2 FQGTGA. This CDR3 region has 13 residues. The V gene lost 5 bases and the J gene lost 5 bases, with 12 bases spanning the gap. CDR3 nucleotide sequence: TGTGCCAGCAGCCCCCTGTCTGGGTATGGCTACACCTTC. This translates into CASSPLSGYGYTF. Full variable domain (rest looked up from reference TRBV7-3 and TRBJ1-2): GAGVSQTPSNKVTEKGKYVELRCDPISGHTALYWYRQSLGQGPEFLIYFQGTGAADDSGLPNDRFFAVRPEGSVSTLKIQRTERGDSAVYLCASSPLSGYGYTFGSGTRLTVV.

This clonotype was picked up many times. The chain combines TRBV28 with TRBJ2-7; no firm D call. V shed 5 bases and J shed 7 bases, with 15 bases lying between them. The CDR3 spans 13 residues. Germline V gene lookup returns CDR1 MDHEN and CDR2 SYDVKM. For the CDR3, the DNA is TGTGCCAGCAGTCTCCCGGGCCATCCGGAGCAGTACTTC. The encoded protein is CASSLPGHPEQYF.

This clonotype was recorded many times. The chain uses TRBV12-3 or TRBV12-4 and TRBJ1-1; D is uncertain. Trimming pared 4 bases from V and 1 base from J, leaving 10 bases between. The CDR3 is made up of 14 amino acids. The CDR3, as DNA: TGTGCCAGCAGTTCGGACCGATGGAACACTGAAGCTTTCTTT. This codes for CASSSDRWNTEAFF.

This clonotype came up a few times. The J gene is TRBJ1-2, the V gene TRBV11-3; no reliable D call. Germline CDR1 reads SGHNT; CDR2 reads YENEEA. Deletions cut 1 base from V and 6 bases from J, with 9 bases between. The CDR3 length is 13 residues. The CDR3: CASSLGGLDGYTF. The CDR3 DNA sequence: TGTGCCAGCAGCTTAGGAGGATTGGATGGCTACACCTTC.

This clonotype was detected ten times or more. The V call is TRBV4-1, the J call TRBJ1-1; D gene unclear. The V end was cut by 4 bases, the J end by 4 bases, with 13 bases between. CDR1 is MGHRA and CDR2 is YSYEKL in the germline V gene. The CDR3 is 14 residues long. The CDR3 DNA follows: TGCGCCAGCAGCCTGGCCGGGCCACCCACTGAAGCTTTCTTT. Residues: CASSLAGPPTEAFF.

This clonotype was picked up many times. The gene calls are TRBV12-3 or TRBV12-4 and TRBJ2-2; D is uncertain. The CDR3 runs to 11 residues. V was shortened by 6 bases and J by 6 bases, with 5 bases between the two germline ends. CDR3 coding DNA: TGTGCCAGCAGCCCTCCCGGGGAGCTGTTTTTT. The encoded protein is CASSPPGELFF.

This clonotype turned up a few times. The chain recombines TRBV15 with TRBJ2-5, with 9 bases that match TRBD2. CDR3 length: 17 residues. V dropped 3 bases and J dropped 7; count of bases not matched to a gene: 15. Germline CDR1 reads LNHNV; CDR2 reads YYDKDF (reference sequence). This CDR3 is CATSSQTSGSWGWTQYF. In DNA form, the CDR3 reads TGTGCCACCAGCAGCCAGACTAGCGGCAGTTGGGGGTGGACCCAGTACTTC.